The next 2 T cell receptor beta chains were all read from a single sample in a study of OX40 agonist ivuxolimab in advanced cancers. Assay: immunoSEQ multiplex PCR; the TCRdb copy retains only in-frame clones and omits some. In the table there are over 35,000 clones, around 89% of which are singletons. The sequences come from CD4+ or CD8+ T cells sorted from blood, collected in a trial of the OX40 agonist ivuxolimab. Receptors were obtained from an adult with an advanced solid tumor such as melanoma, head and neck, liver or kidney cancer.

V and J are TRBV19 and TRBJ2-2, with 7 bases aligning to TRBD1. Trimming cost V 5 bases and J 1 base; bases outside gene matches: 7. This CDR3 region has 16 residues. Germline-derived CDR1 and CDR2 are LNHDA and SQIVND (reference sequence). The CDR3 DNA follows: TGTGCCAGTAGTCTTACCCGGGACAGGAACACCGGGGAGCTGTTTTTT. Amino acids: CASSLTRDRNTGELFF.

V gene TRBV11-2 combines with J gene TRBJ2-1, with D unresolved. The CDR3 runs 14 residues. Trimming took 1 base from V and 4 from J, leaving 8 bases between them. Germline CDR1 is SGHAT and CDR2 is FQNNGV. CDR3 DNA: TGTGCCAGCAGCTTAGCCACATATTACAATGAGCAGTTCTTC. The encoded protein is CASSLATYYNEQFF.